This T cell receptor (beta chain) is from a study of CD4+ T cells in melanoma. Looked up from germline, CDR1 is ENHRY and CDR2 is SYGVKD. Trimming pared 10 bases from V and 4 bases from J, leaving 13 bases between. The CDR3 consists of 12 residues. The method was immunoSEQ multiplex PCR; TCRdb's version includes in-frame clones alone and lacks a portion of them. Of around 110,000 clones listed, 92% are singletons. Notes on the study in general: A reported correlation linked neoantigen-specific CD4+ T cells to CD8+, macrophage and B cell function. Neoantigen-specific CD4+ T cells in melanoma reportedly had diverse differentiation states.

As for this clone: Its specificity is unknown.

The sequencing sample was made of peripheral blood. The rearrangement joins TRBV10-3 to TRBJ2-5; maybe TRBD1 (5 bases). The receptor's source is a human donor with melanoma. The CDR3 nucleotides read TGTGCCACCCGGGCAGGGTTAGAGACCCAGTACTTC. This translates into CATRAGLETQYF.